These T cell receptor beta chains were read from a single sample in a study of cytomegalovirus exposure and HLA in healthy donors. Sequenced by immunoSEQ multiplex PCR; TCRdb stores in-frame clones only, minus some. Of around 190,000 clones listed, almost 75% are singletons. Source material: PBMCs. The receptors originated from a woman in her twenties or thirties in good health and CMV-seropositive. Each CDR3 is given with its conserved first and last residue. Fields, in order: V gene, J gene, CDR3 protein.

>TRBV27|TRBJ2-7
CASSLRAGGYEQYF
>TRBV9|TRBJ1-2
CASSGPRDRGIWNYGYTF
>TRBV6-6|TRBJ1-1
CASSAGGTEAFF
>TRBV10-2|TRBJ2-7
CASSEGLSSYEQYF
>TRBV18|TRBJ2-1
CASSPPPRGVYNEQFF
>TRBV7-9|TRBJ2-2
CASSQGPPPPKQGIGELFF
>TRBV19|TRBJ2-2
CASSEGWGSTGELFF
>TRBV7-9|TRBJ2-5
CASSLGDRTQETQYF
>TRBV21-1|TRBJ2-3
CASSAPDRGLDTQYF
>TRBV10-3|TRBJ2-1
CAISEGLAGGPEQFF
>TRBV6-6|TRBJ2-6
CASSMSGSQTNVLTF
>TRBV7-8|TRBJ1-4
CASSLGGGNEKLFF
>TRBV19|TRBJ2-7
CASSIVGADAYEQYF
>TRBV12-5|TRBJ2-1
CASAPSGTSYNEQFF
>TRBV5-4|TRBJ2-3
CASRRGSTDTQYF